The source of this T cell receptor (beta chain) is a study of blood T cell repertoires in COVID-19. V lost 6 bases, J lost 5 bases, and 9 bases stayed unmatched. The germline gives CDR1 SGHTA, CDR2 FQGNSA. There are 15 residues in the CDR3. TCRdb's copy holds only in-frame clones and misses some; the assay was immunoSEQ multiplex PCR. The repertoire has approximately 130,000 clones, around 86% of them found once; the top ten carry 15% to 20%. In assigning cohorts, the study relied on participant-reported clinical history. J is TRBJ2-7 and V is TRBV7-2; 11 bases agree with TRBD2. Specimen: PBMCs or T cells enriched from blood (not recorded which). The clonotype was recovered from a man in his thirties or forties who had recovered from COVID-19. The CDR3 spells CASRPPGLAGHEQYF. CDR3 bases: TGTGCCAGCAGACCACCCGGACTAGCGGGCCACGAGCAGTACTTC. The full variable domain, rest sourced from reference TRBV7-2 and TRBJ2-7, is GAGVSQSPSNKVTEKGKDVELRCDPISGHTALYWYRQSLGQGLEFLIYFQGNSAPDKSGLPSDRFSAERTGGSVSTLTIQRTQQEDSAVYLCASRPPGLAGHEQYFGPGTRLTVT.